This TCR beta chain was retrieved from a study of T cells in localized non-small cell lung cancer. This clone showed up just a few times. Its antigen is not known. Study-level results: Paired adjacent lung recovered a median around 52 of the top 100 tumor clones. In uninvolved adjacent lung, T cell clonality reached its highest value, exceeding tumor.

V lost 4 bases to trimming and J lost 4 bases; unmatched junction nucleotides: 4. This CDR3 region has 14 residues. CDR1 is SGHNT and CDR2 is YENEEA in the germline V gene. Sequenced by immunoSEQ multiplex PCR; TCRdb stores in-frame clones only, minus some. This sample has 2,500 to 3,500 clones; under 20% occur once, and the top ten carry over 15%. The specimen comprised lung tumor tissue, sampled before any cancer treatment. The rearrangement uses TRBV11-3 and TRBJ2-3, with 8 bases lining up with TRBD2. This TCR came from a man between 40 and 69 years old with stage I squamous cell lung carcinoma. The CDR3 nucleotides are TGTGCCAGCAGCTACGGACTAGCTTCAGATACGCAGTATTTT. This sequence encodes CASSYGLASDTQYF.